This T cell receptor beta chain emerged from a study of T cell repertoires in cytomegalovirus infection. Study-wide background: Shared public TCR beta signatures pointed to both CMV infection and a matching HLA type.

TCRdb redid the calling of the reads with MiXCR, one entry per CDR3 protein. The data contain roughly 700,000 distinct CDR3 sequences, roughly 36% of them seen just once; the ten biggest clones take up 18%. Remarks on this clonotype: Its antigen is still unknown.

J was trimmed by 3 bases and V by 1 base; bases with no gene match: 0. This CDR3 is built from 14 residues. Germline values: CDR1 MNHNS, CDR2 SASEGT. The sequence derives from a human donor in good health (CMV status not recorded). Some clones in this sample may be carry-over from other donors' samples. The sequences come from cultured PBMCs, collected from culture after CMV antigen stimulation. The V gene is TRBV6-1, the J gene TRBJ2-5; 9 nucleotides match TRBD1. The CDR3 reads CASSEGDREETQYF. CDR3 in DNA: TGTGCCAGCAGTGAAGGGGACAGGGAAGAGACCCAGTACTTC.